This T cell receptor (beta chain) was recovered during a study of low-dose radiotherapy and immunotherapy resistance in tumors (dated by TCRdb to 2021 to 2024). A note on the overall study: Patients in Cohort 1 were given 0.5 Gy per fraction every 2 weeks, and the prescribed total PTV dose was 6.5 Gy. Patients in Cohort 2 were given 1 Gy per fraction every two weeks, for a total of 13 Gy across 26 weeks. Nivolumab was administered intravenously as a 240 mg flat dose every two weeks, and ipilimumab was administered intravenously at 1 mg/kg every six weeks. Intravenous cyclophosphamide at 200 mg/m2 was administered every two weeks, one day ahead of each radiation and immunotherapy administration. Starting on cycle 1 day 1, patients took 300 mg of aspirin by mouth once daily for four cycles. The trial did not randomize participants into treatment groups. The translational analysis covered eight patients: three from the first dose cohort and the first five from the second dose cohort.

Donors were enrolled in RACIN, a single-arm phase I dose-escalation trial in which nivolumab, ipilimumab, aspirin, low-dose cyclophosphamide and low-dose radiotherapy were combined. Eligible patients had advanced, TIL-negative solid tumors. To make first-strand cDNA, Superscript III was used along with a set of TRAV- and TRBV-specific primers so that both the TCRalpha and TCRbeta chains were covered. A roughly 22-cycle PCR with Phusion amplified the TCRs, pairing a constant-region primer with the adapter that was attached to the V primers. The MessageAmp II aRNA Amplification Kit was used to amplify the isolated mRNA, with in vitro transcription run for more than 15 hours at 37 degrees C. The Dynabeads mRNA DIRECT Purification Kit was used to isolate mRNA for TCR sequencing. Indexed Illumina adapters were added in a second approximately 25-cycle Phusion PCR, and the resulting products were purified with AMPure XP beads. In the source study's methods: Custom Perl scripts were used to pool TCR sequences that encoded the same protein, to remove out-of-frame sequences, and to calculate the abundance of each clonotype. The analysis excluded TCR sequences that were supported by just one read. Repertoire metrics included Shannon entropy, Gini index, clonality, richness, and frequency of TCRs shared between repertoires. TCRdb's own reprocessing of the public reads used fastp at Q25 and MiXCR and kept productive beta chains. Every CDR3 protein is listed once, alongside the most common genes and DNA of its rows. The V and J calls shown here were made by TCRdb, not taken from the authors' results. This sample gives around 9,000 distinct CDR3 sequences in total; approximately 72% of them show up just once. More than 1.4% of the sample is in the top ten clones.

The CDR3 numbers 20 residues from cysteine through phenylalanine. Just the 60-base CDR3 DNA is kept, in frame starting at base 1. Ends trimmed: V by 0 bases, J by 2 bases; bases unmatched to a gene: 17. In the germline V gene, CDR1 corresponds to KGHSH and CDR2 to LQKENI. Concerning this clonotype: Its recognized antigen is unknown. It has no much larger one-base neighbor in the sample; base qualities were not kept.

The sequence links TRBV18 to TRBJ2-7, and 9 bases in between align with TRBD2. The clonotype comes from a human donor with advanced metastatic prostate, ovarian, gallbladder or colorectal cancer (not recorded which). This table probably holds off-target reads from a library built for another chain. For the CDR3, the sequence is CASSPPTVYSTSGPAYEQYF. The sequence in DNA is TGTGCCAGCTCACCACCTACGGTTTATAGTACTAGCGGGCCTGCCTACGAGCAGTACTTC.